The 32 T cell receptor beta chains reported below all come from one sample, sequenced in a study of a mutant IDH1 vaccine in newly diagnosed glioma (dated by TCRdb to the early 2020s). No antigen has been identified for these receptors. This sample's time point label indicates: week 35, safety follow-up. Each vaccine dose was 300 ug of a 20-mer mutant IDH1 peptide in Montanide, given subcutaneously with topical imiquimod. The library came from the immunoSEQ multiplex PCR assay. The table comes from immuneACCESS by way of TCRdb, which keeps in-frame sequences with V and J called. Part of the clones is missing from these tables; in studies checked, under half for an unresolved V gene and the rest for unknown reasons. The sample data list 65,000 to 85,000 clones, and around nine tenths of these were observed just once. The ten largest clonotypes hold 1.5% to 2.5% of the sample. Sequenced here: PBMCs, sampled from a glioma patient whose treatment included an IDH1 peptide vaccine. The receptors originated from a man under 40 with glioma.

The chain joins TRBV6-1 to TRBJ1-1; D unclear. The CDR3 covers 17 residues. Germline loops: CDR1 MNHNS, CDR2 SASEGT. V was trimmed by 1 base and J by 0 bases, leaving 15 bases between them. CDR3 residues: CASSEVVMAAMNTEAFF. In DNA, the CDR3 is TGTGCCAGCAGTGAAGTAGTGATGGCGGCTATGAACACTGAAGCTTTCTTT.

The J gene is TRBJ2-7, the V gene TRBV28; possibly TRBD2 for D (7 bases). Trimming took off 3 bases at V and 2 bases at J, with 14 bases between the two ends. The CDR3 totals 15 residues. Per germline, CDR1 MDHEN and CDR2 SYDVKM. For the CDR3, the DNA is TGTGCCAGCAGTTTCGGGGGGCGTTGGCCCTACGAGCAGTACTTC. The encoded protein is CASSFGGRWPYEQYF.

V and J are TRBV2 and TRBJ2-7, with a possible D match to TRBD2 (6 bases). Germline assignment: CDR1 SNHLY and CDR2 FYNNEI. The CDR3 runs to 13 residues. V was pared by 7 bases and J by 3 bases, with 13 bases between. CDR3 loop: CASTRDSDYEQYF. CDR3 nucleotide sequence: TGTGCCAGCACCCGGGACTCTGACTACGAGCAGTACTTC.

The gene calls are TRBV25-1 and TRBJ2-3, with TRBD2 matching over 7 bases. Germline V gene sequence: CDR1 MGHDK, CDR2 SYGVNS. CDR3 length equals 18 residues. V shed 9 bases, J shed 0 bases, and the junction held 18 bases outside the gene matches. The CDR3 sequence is CARGTAGSRDKSTDTQYF. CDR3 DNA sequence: TGTGCCAGGGGCACAGCGGGATCCCGTGATAAGAGCACAGATACGCAGTATTTT.

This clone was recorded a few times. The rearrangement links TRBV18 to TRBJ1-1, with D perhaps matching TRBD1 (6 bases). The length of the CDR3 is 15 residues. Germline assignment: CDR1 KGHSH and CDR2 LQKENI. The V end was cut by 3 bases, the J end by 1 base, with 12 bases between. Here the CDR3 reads CASSPLRGSNTEAFF. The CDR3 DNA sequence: TGTGCCAGCTCACCCCTTAGGGGGTCGAACACTGAAGCTTTCTTT. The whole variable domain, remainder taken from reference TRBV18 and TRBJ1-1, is NAGVMQNPRHLVRRRGQEARLRCSPMKGHSHVYWYRQLPEEGLKFMVYLQKENIIDESGMPKERFSAEFPKEGPSILRIQQVVRGDSAAYFCASSPLRGSNTEAFFGQGTRLTVV.

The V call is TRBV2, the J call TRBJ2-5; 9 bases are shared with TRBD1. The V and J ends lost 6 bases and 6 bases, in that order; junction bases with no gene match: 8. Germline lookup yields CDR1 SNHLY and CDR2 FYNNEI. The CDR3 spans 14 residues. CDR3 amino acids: CASSPGTGFKTQYF. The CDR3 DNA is TGTGCCAGCAGCCCAGGGACAGGGTTCAAGACCCAGTACTTC.

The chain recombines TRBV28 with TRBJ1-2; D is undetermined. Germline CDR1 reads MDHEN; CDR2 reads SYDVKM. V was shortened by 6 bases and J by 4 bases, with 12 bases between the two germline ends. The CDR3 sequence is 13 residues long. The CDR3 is CASRKGWGYGYTF. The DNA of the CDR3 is TGTGCCAGCAGGAAGGGATGGGGCTATGGCTACACCTTC.

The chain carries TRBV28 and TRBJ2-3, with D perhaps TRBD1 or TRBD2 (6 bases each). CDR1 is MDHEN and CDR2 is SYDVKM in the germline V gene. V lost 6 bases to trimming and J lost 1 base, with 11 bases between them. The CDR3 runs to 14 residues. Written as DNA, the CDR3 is TGTGCCAGCAGGTTACGGGGGCGCACAGATACGCAGTATTTT. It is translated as CASRLRGRTDTQYF.

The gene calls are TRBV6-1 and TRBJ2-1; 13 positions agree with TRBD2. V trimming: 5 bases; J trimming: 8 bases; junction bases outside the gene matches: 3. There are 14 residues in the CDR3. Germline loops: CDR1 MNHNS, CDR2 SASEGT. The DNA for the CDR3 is TGTGCCAGCAGTTGGACTAGCGGGAGCGATGAGCAGTTCTTC. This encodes CASSWTSGSDEQFF.

CDR3 nucleotides: TGTGCCACCGCGGGGGGTGGGACTGGCTATGGCTACACCTTC. Translation gives CATAGGGTGYGYTF. The genes are TRBV6-6 and TRBJ1-2; possibly TRBD1 for D (5 bases). Germline CDR1 reads MNHNY; CDR2 reads SVGAGI (reference sequence). The ends were cut back, 10 bases at V and 4 bases at J, with 19 bases in the middle. There are 14 residues in the CDR3.

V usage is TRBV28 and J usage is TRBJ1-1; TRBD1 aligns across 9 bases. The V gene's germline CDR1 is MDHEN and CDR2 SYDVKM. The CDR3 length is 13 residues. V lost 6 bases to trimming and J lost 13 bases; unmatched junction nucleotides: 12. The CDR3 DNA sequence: TGTGCCAGCAGCCTCGTCCGGGACAGGGTGGGTTTCTTT. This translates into CASSLVRDRVGFF. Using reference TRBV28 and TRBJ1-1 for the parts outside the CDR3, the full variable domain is DVKVTQSSRYLVKRTGEKVFLECVQDMDHENMFWYRQDPGLGLRLIYFSYDVKMKEKGDIPEGYSVSREKKERFSLILESASTNQTSMYLCASSLVRDRVGFFGQGTRLTVV.

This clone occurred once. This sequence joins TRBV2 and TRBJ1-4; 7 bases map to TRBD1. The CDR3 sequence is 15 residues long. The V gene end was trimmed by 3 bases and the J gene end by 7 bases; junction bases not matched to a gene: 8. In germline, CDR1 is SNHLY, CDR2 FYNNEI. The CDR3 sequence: CASSDPRQGSEKLFF. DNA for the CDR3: TGTGCCAGCAGTGACCCAAGACAGGGCAGTGAAAAACTGTTTTTT.

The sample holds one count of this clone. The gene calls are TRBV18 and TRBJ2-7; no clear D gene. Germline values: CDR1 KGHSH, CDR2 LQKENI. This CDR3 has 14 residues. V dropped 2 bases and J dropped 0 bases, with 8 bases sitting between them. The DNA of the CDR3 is TGTGCCAGCTCACCAGCAAGCGACTCCTACGAGCAGTACTTC. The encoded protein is CASSPASDSYEQYF.

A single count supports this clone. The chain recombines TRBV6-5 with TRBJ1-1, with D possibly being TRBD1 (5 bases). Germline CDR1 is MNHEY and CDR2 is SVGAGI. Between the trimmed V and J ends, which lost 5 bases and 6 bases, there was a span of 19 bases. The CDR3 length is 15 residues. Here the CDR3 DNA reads TGTGCCAGCAGTCCGTCGATGGGGGGAGGGGCTGAAGCTTTCTTT. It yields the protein CASSPSMGGGAEAFF.

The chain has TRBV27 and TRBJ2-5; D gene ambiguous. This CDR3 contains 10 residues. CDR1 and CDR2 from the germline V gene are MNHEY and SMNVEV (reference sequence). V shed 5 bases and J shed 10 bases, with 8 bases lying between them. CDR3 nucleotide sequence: TGTGCCAGCAGTCCTGCAGACCAGTACTTC. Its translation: CASSPADQYF.

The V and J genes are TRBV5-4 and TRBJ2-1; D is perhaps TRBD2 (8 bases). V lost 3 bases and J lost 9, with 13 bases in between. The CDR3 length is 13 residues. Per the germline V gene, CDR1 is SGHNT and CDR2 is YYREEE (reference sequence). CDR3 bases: TGTGCCAGCAGCTCGGGGGGGGACAGTGAGCAGTTCTTC. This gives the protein CASSSGGDSEQFF.

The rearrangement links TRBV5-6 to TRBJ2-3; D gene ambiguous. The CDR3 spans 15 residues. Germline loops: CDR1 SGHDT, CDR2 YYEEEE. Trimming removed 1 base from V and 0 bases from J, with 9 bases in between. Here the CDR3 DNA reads TGTGCCAGCAGCTTGCTCGCCTCTAGCACAGATACGCAGTATTTT. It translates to CASSLLASSTDTQYF.

CDR3 residues: CAISESAVGYTF. The CDR3, as DNA: TGTGCCATCAGTGAGTCCGCGGTCGGCTACACCTTC. V usage is TRBV10-3 and J usage is TRBJ1-2; D is uncertain. CDR1 is ENHRY and CDR2 is SYGVKD in the germline V gene. The CDR3 spans 12 residues. V lost 0 bases, J lost 8 bases, and 7 bases lay in between.

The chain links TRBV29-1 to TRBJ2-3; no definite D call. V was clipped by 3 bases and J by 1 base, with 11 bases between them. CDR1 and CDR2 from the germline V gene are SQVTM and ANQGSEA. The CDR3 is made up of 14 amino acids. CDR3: CSVEGGPRTDTQYF. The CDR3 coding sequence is TGCAGCGTTGAGGGCGGTCCCCGCACAGATACGCAGTATTTT.

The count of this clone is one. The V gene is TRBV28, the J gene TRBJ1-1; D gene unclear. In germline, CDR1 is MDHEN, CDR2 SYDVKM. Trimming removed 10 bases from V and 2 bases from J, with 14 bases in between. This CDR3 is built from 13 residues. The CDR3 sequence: CATERGQNTEAFF. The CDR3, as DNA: TGTGCCACCGAAAGAGGCCAAAACACTGAAGCTTTCTTT.

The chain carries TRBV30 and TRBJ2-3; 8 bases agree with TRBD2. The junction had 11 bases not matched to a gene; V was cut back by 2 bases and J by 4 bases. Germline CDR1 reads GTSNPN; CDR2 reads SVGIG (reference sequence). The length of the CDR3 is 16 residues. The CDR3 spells CAWSPKTSEVADTQYF. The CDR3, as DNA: TGTGCCTGGAGTCCAAAGACTAGCGAGGTGGCAGATACGCAGTATTTT.

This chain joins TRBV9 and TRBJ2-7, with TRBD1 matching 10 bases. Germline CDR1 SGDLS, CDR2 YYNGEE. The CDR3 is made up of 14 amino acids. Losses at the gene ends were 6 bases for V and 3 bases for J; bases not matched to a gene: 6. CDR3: CASTPGDRGYEQYF. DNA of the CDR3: TGTGCCAGCACGCCTGGGGACAGGGGCTACGAGCAGTACTTC.

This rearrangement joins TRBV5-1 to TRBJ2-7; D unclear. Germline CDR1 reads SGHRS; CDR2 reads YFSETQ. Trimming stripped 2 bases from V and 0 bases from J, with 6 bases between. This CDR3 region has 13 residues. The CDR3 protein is CASSFLDSYEQYF. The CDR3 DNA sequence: TGCGCCAGCAGCTTCTTGGACTCCTACGAGCAGTACTTC.

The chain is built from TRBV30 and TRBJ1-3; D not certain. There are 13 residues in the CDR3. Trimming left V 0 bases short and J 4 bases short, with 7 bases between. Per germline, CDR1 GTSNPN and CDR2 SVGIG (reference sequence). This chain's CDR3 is CAWSVQFGNTIYF. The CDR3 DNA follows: TGTGCCTGGAGTGTACAATTCGGAAACACCATATATTTT.

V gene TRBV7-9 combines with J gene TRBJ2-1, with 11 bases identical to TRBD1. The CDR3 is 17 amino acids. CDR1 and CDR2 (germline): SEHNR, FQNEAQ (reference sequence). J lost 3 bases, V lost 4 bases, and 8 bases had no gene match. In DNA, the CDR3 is TGTGCCAGCAGCTCCCGGGACAGGGGGATCCGCTACAATGAGCAGTTCTTC. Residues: CASSSRDRGIRYNEQFF.

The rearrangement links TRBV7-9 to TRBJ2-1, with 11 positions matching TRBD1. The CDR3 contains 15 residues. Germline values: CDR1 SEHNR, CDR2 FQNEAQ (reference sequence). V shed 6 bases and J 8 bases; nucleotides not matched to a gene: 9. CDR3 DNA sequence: TGTGCCAGCAGGGCACCGGGACAGGGGGGCCATGAGCAGTTCTTC. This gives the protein CASRAPGQGGHEQFF.

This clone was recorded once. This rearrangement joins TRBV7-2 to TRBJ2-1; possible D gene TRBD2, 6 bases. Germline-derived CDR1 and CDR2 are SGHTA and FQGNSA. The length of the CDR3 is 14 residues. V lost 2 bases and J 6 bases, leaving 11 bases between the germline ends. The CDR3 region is CASSLRLVTNEQFF. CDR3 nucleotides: TGTGCCAGCAGCTTAAGACTAGTTACCAATGAGCAGTTCTTC.

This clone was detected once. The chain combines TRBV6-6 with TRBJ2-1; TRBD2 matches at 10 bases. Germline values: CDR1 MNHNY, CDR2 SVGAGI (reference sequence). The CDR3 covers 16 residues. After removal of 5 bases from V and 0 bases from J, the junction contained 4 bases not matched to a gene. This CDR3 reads CASSNRLAGSYNEQFF. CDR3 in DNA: TGTGCCAGCAGTAACAGACTAGCGGGCTCCTACAATGAGCAGTTCTTC.

CDR3 DNA: TGTGCCAGCAGTTCGTGGGGACCCAGGTTGACCGGGGAGCTGTTTTTT. This translates into CASSSWGPRLTGELFF. The V gene is TRBV28, the J gene TRBJ2-2; D is possibly TRBD1 or TRBD2 (5 bases each). Germline V gene lookup returns CDR1 MDHEN and CDR2 SYDVKM. V was pared by 4 bases and J by 5 bases, with 17 bases between. The CDR3 runs to 16 residues.

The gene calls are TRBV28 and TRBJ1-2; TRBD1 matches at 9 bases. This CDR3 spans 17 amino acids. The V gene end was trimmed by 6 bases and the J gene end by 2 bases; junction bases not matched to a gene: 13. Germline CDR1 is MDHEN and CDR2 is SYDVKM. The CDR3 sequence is CASRFDRGESLNYGYTF. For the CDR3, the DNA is TGTGCCAGCAGATTCGACAGGGGGGAGAGTCTGAACTATGGCTACACCTTC.

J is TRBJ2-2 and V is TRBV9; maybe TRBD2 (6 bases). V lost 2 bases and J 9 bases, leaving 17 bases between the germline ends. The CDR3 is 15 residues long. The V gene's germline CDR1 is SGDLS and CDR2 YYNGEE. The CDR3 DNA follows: TGTGCCAGCAGCGTCTCCGGGACTGCTGTCCGGGAGCTGTTTTTT. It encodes CASSVSGTAVRELFF.

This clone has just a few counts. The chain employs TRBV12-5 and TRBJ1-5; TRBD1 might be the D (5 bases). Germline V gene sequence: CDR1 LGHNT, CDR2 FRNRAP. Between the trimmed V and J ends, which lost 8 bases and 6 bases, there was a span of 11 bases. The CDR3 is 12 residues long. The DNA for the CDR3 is TGTGCTAGTTCGGCAGGGTTTCAGCCCCAGCATTTT. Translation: CASSAGFQPQHF.